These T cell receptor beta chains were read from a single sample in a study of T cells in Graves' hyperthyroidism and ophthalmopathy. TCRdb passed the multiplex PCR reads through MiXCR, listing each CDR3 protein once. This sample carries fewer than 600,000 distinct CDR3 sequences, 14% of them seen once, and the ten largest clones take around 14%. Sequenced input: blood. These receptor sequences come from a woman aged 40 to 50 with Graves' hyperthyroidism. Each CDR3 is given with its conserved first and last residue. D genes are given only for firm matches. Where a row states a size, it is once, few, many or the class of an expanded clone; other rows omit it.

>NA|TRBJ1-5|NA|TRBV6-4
TGTGCCAGCAGTGCCACAGGAAAAGGGGGGCCCCAGCATTTT
CASSATGKGGPQHF
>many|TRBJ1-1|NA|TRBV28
TGTGCCAGCTATCTATCGGGCACGACCCTAGCTTTCTTT
CASYLSGTTLAFF
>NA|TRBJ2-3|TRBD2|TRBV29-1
TGCAGCGTTGGGTTTAGCGGGAGGCTCGATACGCAGTATTTT
CSVGFSGRLDTQYF
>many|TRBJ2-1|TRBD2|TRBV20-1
TGCAGTGCTAGTATTGGGACTAGCGGTTGGAATGAGCAGTTCTTC
CSASIGTSGWNEQFF
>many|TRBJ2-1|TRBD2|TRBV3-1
TGTGCCAGTTCCATTGGACTAGAACGTAATGAGCAGTTCTTC
CASSIGLERNEQFF
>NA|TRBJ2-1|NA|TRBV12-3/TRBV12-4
TGTGCCAGCAGCTCCGGAGGGCCGATTGAGCAGTTCTTC
CASSSGGPIEQFF
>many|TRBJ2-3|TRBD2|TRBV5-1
TGCGCCAGCAGTCTGGCGGGAGCCAACACAGATACGCAGTATTTT
CASSLAGANTDTQYF
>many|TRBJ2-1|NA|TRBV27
TGTGCCAGCAGTTTAAGAGGGAGGTCCCAGACTAGCTCCTACAATGAGCAGTTCTTC
CASSLRGRSQTSSYNEQFF
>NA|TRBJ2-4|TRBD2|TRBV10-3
TGTGCCACCTCAGCGGGAGGGCCGACCAAAAACATTCAGTACTTC
CATSAGGPTKNIQYF
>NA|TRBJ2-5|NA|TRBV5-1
TGCGCCAGCAGCTTGGCCGGGGTCGTCCAAGAGACCCAGTACTTC
CASSLAGVVQETQYF